Each of the 5 T cell receptor beta chains below was sequenced from the same sample in a study of T cell changes during pregnancy in multiple sclerosis. Clones were sequenced by immunoSEQ multiplex PCR, and TCRdb holds only the in-frame ones, with some missing. The data hold roughly 120,000 clones, with more than 85% observed a single time. The sequenced sample was peripheral blood, obtained in the third trimester of pregnancy. The origin of the receptors is a female donor with multiple sclerosis, enrolled in a pregnancy study.

This rearrangement joins TRBV30 to TRBJ1-6; possible D gene TRBD1, 5 bases. Trimming cost V 0 bases and J 11 bases, with 14 bases left between them. The CDR3 consists of 14 residues. CDR1 and CDR2 from the germline V gene are GTSNPN and SVGIG (reference sequence). The CDR3 DNA follows: TGTGCCTGGAGTGTACAGGCAGGGATGGCACCCCTCCACTTT. The encoded protein is CAWSVQAGMAPLHF.

The gene calls are TRBV4-1 and TRBJ1-1; no firm D call. Germline V lookup: CDR1 MGHRA, CDR2 YSYEKL. With 1 base removed from V and 10 bases from J, the gap between germline ends came to 13 bases. The CDR3 is 13 residues long. CDR3 DNA sequence: TGCGCCAGCAGCCAAGTTCTCGTCGGTCCAGCTTTCTTT. This codes for CASSQVLVGPAFF.

J is TRBJ2-3 and V is TRBV9; D possibly corresponds to TRBD1 (6 bases). V lost 4 bases to trimming and J lost 7 bases, with 7 bases between them. Germline CDR1 and CDR2: SGDLS and YYNGEE. This CDR3 region has 11 residues. This chain's CDR3 is CASSQGNTQYF. CDR3 nucleotide sequence: TGTGCCAGCAGCCAGGGGAATACGCAGTATTTT.

Note on this clone: This sample also contains other DNA sequences that code for the same CDR3. Written as DNA, the CDR3 is TGTGCCAGCAGCCGCGACTACCAAGAGACCCAGTACTTC. It translates to CASSRDYQETQYF. This chain connects TRBV7-9 to TRBJ2-5; the D is unclear. CDR1 and CDR2 (germline): SEHNR, FQNEAQ (reference sequence). CDR3 size: 13 residues. V was clipped by 5 bases and J by 0 bases, with 7 bases between them. Combining the CDR3 with reference TRBV7-9 and TRBJ2-5 gives the whole variable domain DTGVSQNPRHKITKRGQNVTFRCDPISEHNRLYWYRQTLGQGPEFLTYFQNEAQLEKSRLLSDRFSAERPKGSFSTLEIQRTEQGDSAMYLCASSRDYQETQYFGPGTRLLVL.

This chain connects TRBV19 to TRBJ1-1, with D possibly being TRBD1 (5 bases). Germline V lookup: CDR1 LNHDA, CDR2 SQIVND (reference sequence). This CDR3 has 15 residues. V was shortened by 5 bases and J by 1 base, with 14 bases between the two germline ends. The CDR3 sequence: CASSLMVQGNTEAFF. DNA of the CDR3: TGTGCCAGTAGTCTGATGGTGCAGGGGAACACTGAAGCTTTCTTT.